Below are 22 T cell receptor beta chains sequenced from a single sample in a study of T-cell memory formation after mild COVID-19. From the 5' RACE reads, TCRdb called clonotypes with MiXCR, one entry per CDR3 protein. Among 380,000 or so distinct CDR3 sequences listed, around 15% were seen once. Sequencing input: PBMCs or a T cell subset sorted from them (not recorded which). These receptors came from a man between 18 and 35 years old who had mild COVID-19 (a few samples of this study predate the infection). Cell type and time point are not known.

The gene calls are TRBV20-1 and TRBJ1-1; 7 nucleotides line up with TRBD1. Germline CDR1 and CDR2: DFQATT and SNEGSKA (reference sequence). This CDR3 has 15 residues. J was trimmed by 0 bases and V by 6 bases; bases with no gene match: 10. CDR3 sequence reads: CSAPGQARVNTEAFF. The CDR3 DNA follows: TGCAGTGCCCCCGGACAGGCCCGAGTGAACACTGAAGCTTTCTTT.

This chain uses TRBV3-1 with TRBJ2-3, with TRBD1 matching 8 bases. The germline CDR1 and CDR2 sequences are LGHDT and YNNKEL (reference sequence). This CDR3 is 14 amino acids long. Germline trimming cut 5 bases from V and 3 bases from J; bases unmatched to any gene: 4. The CDR3 DNA reads TGTGCCAGCAGCAAGGGACAGGAGACAGATACGCAGTATTTT. It translates to CASSKGQETDTQYF.

This clonotype was seen a few times. J is TRBJ2-1 and V is TRBV11-2; the match to TRBD2 covers 8 bases. V shed 1 base, J shed 10 bases, and the junction held 6 bases outside the gene matches. CDR1 is SGHAT and CDR2 is FQNNGV in the germline V gene. The CDR3 is 14 residues long. The CDR3 loop reads CASSLAWPGGEQFF. CDR3 coding DNA: TGTGCCAGCAGCTTAGCATGGCCGGGGGGGGAGCAGTTCTTC.

The table lists this clonotype with a few counts. V is TRBV7-2 and J is TRBJ1-5; D is unresolved. The CDR3 length is 13 residues. V was clipped by 3 bases and J by 5 bases, with 8 bases between them. The V gene's germline CDR1 is SGHTA and CDR2 FQGNSA. The CDR3 loop reads CASSFRSDQPQHF. CDR3 DNA: TGTGCCAGCAGCTTTCGCTCGGATCAGCCCCAGCATTTT.

This sequence joins TRBV10-3 and TRBJ2-3; D is uncertain. V was shortened by 7 bases and J by 0 bases, with 11 bases between the two germline ends. The germline V gene encodes CDR1 ENHRY and CDR2 SYGVKD. The CDR3 loop spans 14 amino acids. Written as DNA, the CDR3 is TGTGCCATCACCCCCCAACTTAGCACAGATACGCAGTATTTT. It specifies CAITPQLSTDTQYF.

J is TRBJ1-2 and V is TRBV5-6, with 7 bases aligning to TRBD1. The CDR3 sequence is 15 residues long. The germline V gene encodes CDR1 SGHDT and CDR2 YYEEEE. V dropped 4 bases and J dropped 0; count of bases not matched to a gene: 6. The CDR3 DNA follows: TGTGCCAGCAGCCCCTCGGACAGGACTAACTATGGCTACACCTTC. Encoded protein: CASSPSDRTNYGYTF.

V and J are TRBV29-1 and TRBJ2-1, with 7 bases aligning to TRBD2. The V and J ends lost 5 bases and 6 bases, in that order; junction bases with no gene match: 4. Germline V lookup: CDR1 SQVTM, CDR2 ANQGSEA. The CDR3 is 12 residues long. CDR3 loop: CSVMRGSNEQFF. Written as DNA, the CDR3 is TGCAGCGTTATGCGGGGGAGCAATGAGCAGTTCTTC.

This clonotype was detected only a few times. CDR3 residues: CASSQDMAGYTF. CDR3 nucleotide sequence: TGCGCCAGCAGCCAAGATATGGCTGGCTACACCTTC. J is TRBJ1-2 and V is TRBV4-3; the D is unclear. Trimming took off 0 bases at V and 7 bases at J, with 6 bases between the two ends. Looked up from germline, CDR1 is LGHNA and CDR2 is YSLEER. The CDR3 length is 12 residues.

This clonotype was detected ten times or more. This chain connects TRBV29-1 to TRBJ1-1; D may be TRBD1 (5 bases). The V gene's germline CDR1 is SQVTM and CDR2 ANQGSEA. CDR3 length: 15 residues. V dropped 6 bases and J dropped 0 bases, with 17 bases sitting between them. CDR3 nucleotide sequence: TGCAGCGTCTCCTCAGGGTGGGGCATGAACACTGAAGCTTTCTTT. This translates into CSVSSGWGMNTEAFF.

The CDR3 DNA follows: TGTGCCAGCAGCTTAGGGCCACGGGGGCCTCGCACCGGGGAGCTGTTTTTT. It is translated as CASSLGPRGPRTGELFF. The rearrangement links TRBV7-2 to TRBJ2-2; D tentatively fits TRBD1 or TRBD2 (6 bases each). The CDR3 is 17 amino acids. CDR1 is SGHTA and CDR2 is FQGNSA in the germline V gene. Trimming removed 1 base from V and 4 bases from J, with 16 bases in between.

This clonotype was counted at least ten times. The chain links TRBV5-6 to TRBJ2-7; tentatively, D is TRBD2 (5 bases). The CDR3 consists of 11 residues. Looked up from germline, CDR1 is SGHDT and CDR2 is YYEEEE. Trimming took off 2 bases at V and 6 bases at J, with 6 bases between the two ends. The CDR3 DNA reads as TGTGCCAGCAGCTTACTAGGCGAGCAGTACTTC. Amino acid sequence: CASSLLGEQYF.

A few counts support this clonotype. The chain couples TRBV10-3 to TRBJ2-7; unclear D gene. The CDR3 spans 10 residues. The ends were cut back, 4 bases at V and 5 bases at J, with 3 bases in the middle. Per the germline V gene, CDR1 is ENHRY and CDR2 is SYGVKD. CDR3 in DNA: TGTGCCATCAGTGGCGACGAGCAGTACTTC. Amino acid sequence: CAISGDEQYF.

The V gene is TRBV4-3, the J gene TRBJ2-3, with a tentative D call TRBD2 (5 bases). Trimming stripped 0 bases from V and 5 bases from J, with 12 bases between. The CDR3 sequence is 15 residues long. CDR1 is LGHNA and CDR2 is YSLEER in the germline V gene. CDR3 nucleotide sequence: TGCGCCAGCAGCCAAGAGCGAAGGGAGAGAGATACGCAGTATTTT. Its translation is CASSQERRERDTQYF.

The gene calls are TRBV9 and TRBJ1-1, with D unclear. The germline V gene encodes CDR1 SGDLS and CDR2 YYNGEE. CDR3 length: 12 residues. V was pared by 5 bases and J by 0 bases, with 5 bases between. CDR3 region: CASSRMNTEAFF. The CDR3 DNA sequence: TGTGCCAGCAGTCGGATGAACACTGAAGCTTTCTTT.

In its sample, this clonotype was seen a few times. V is TRBV5-1 and J is TRBJ2-3; 7 bases are shared with TRBD1. V was clipped by 6 bases and J by 6 bases; unmatched bases: 13. Germline CDR1 SGHRS, CDR2 YFSETQ. The CDR3 spans 15 residues. The CDR3 region has the DNA TGCGCCAGCACGGAGACAGGGCTGATAGGGGATACGCAGTATTTT. It encodes CASTETGLIGDTQYF.

This clonotype was seen only a few times. The chain links TRBV20-1 to TRBJ2-3; D possibly corresponds to TRBD1 (6 bases). The CDR3 consists of 15 residues. V shed 3 bases and J shed 5 bases, with 18 bases lying between them. From germline, CDR1 is DFQATT and CDR2 SNEGSKA (reference sequence). The CDR3 DNA reads TGCAGTGCTAGCCTAGGCGACAGGCGTCGAGATACGCAGTATTTT. Amino acids: CSASLGDRRRDTQYF.

This clonotype appeared a few times. This chain uses TRBV29-1 with TRBJ2-1; D call uncertain. CDR3 length: 13 residues. The V gene's germline CDR1 is SQVTM and CDR2 ANQGSEA. V was shortened by 6 bases and J by 2 bases, with 11 bases between the two germline ends. CDR3 amino acids: CSVKGQTYNEQFF. The CDR3 coding sequence is TGCAGCGTAAAAGGTCAAACCTACAATGAGCAGTTCTTC.

This clonotype was observed many times. The chain employs TRBV15 and TRBJ1-2, with a tentative D call TRBD1 (5 bases). V was clipped by 4 bases and J by 2 bases, with 14 bases between them. The CDR3 contains 15 residues. The germline V gene encodes CDR1 LNHNV and CDR2 YYDKDF (reference sequence). The DNA for the CDR3 is TGTGCCACCAGCACTCAGGGAGAGGCAAACTATGGCTACACCTTC. Encoded protein: CATSTQGEANYGYTF.

The chain is built from TRBV12-3 or TRBV12-4 and TRBJ1-2, with a weak D call TRBD1 (5 bases). The V end was cut by 3 bases, the J end by 3 bases, with 8 bases between. The CDR3 runs to 13 residues. The CDR3 DNA is TGTGCCAGCAGTTTTGCGGGGGACTATGGCTACACCTTC. It translates to CASSFAGDYGYTF.

The J gene is TRBJ1-4, the V gene TRBV7-2; D possibly corresponds to TRBD1 (6 bases). Germline CDR1 reads SGHTA; CDR2 reads FQGNSA. V was cut by 5 bases and J by 0 bases, with 16 bases left in between. This CDR3 contains 17 residues. CDR3: CASSPWGAAATNEKLFF. The DNA for the CDR3 is TGTGCCAGCAGCCCTTGGGGGGCAGCTGCAACTAATGAAAAACTGTTTTTT.

This clonotype was counted between two and nine times. The gene calls are TRBV27 and TRBJ1-1; 7 bases are shared with TRBD1. CDR1 and CDR2 (germline): MNHEY, SMNVEV (reference sequence). This CDR3 comprises 14 residues. Trimming removed 5 bases from V and 3 bases from J; junction bases left unmatched: 6. The CDR3 sequence: CASSQGDSYTEAFF. The CDR3 DNA follows: TGTGCCAGCAGTCAGGGGGATTCCTACACTGAAGCTTTCTTT.

Turning to this clonotype: Being one base from a much bigger clone, this may be a read error. The chain combines TRBV6-1 with TRBJ2-5, with TRBD2 identical over 8 bases. The CDR3 spans 15 residues. Per the germline V gene, CDR1 is MNHNS and CDR2 is SASEGT. The J segment lost 4 bases and the V segment lost 1 base, leaving 5 bases of the junction unmatched. The DNA of the CDR3 is TGTGCCAGCAGTGAAGGCCTCGGGAGGGGAGAGACCCAGTACTTC. Its translation: CASSEGLGRGETQYF.